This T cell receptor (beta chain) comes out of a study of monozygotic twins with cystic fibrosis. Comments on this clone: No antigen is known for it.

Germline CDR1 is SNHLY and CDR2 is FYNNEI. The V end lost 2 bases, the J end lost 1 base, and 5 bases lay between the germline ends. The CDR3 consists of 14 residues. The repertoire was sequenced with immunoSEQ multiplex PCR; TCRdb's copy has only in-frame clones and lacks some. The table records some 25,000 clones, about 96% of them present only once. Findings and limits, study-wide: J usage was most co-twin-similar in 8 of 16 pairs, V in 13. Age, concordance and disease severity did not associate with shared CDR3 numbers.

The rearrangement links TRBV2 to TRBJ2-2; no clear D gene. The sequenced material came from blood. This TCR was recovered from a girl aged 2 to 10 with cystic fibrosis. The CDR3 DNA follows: TGTGCCAGCAGTGAATTAAGGAACACCGGGGAGCTGTTTTTT. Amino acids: CASSELRNTGELFF.